Listed below are T cell receptor beta chains from one sample, sequenced in a study of memory CD4+ T cells and cytomegalovirus serostatus. The protocol was immunoSEQ multiplex PCR, while the TCRdb copy is restricted to in-frame clones and leaves out a portion. This table has around 84,000 clones, about 85% appearing once. Sequencing was done on a sample of memory CD4+ T cells from blood. The receptors originated from an adult in good health and CMV-seronegative. CDR3s include the opening cysteine and the closing phenylalanine or tryptophan. The D gene is left open where the match is weak. Some rows have no size entry. The others give once, few or many, or a class for an expanded clone.

size	D	V	J	DNA	CDR3
NA	TRBD1	TRBV13	TRBJ2-3	TGTGCCAGCAGCGCCGACAGGGGCTCGGCAGATACGCAGTATTTT	CASSADRGSADTQYF
NA	NA	TRBV11-2	TRBJ2-4	TGTGCCAGCAGCCAACAGAGACAAAACATTCAGTACTTC	CASSQQRQNIQYF
NA	TRBD1	TRBV6-6	TRBJ2-2	TGTGCCAGCAGCCTGACAGGGGTAGGGGAGCTGTTTTTT	CASSLTGVGELFF
NA	TRBD1	TRBV29-1	TRBJ2-1	TGCAGCGTTGCACAGGGGCTGGGTGAGCAGTTCTTC	CSVAQGLGEQFF
few	NA	TRBV6-6	TRBJ1-1	TGTGCCAGCAGTTCCTACAGGGATAGCACTGAAGCTTTCTTT	CASSSYRDSTEAFF
once	NA	TRBV5-4	TRBJ2-6	TGTGCCAGCAGCCCGGCCGTGGGGCAGCGCTCTGGGGCCAACGTCCTGACTTTC	CASSPAVGQRSGANVLTF
NA	NA	TRBV13	TRBJ2-7	TGTGCCAGCAGCGCCCCGAGGGGGAAGCAGTACTTC	CASSAPRGKQYF
NA	NA	TRBV25-1	TRBJ1-5	TGTGCCAGCAGTGGAGCAGATCAGCCCCAGCATTTT	CASSGADQPQHF
NA	NA	TRBV28	TRBJ2-1	TGTGCCAGCAGCGCGGGAACCAGGGATGAGCAGTTCTTC	CASSAGTRDEQFF
NA	NA	TRBV7-2	TRBJ2-5	TGTGCCAGCAGCGTGATGGGGAAGACCCAGTACTTC	CASSVMGKTQYF
NA	TRBD2	TRBV5-6	TRBJ2-1	TGTGCCAGCAGCCAACTAGCGGGGGGCCGTGGTGAGCAGTTCTTC	CASSQLAGGRGEQFF
few	TRBD1	TRBV11-1	TRBJ1-1	TGTGCCAGCAGCTCCTTGGGGACAGGTCGGTTCACTGAAGCTTTCTTT	CASSSLGTGRFTEAFF
NA	NA	TRBV7-9	TRBJ1-6	TGTGCCAGCAGTTATGGGGACGCTCAGAATTCACCCCTCCACTTT	CASSYGDAQNSPLHF
NA	NA	TRBV6-5	TRBJ2-3	TGTGCCAGCAGTAAAGGAGCGACAGATACGCAGTATTTT	CASSKGATDTQYF
once	TRBD1	TRBV7-9	TRBJ1-4	TGTGCCAGCAGCTCCCCCCACAGGGGGGGGACTGAAAAACTGTTTTTT	CASSSPHRGGTEKLFF
NA	NA	TRBV28	TRBJ2-7	TGTGCCAGCAGCTCTGGGGCTGGAACCTACGAGCAGTACTTC	CASSSGAGTYEQYF
NA	NA	TRBV27	TRBJ2-5	TGTGCCAGCAGGGGGGCGGACGCAAGGGGCCAGTACTTC	CASRGADARGQYF
NA	NA	TRBV5-4	TRBJ2-5	TGTGCCAGCAGCTTGGATAGGGTTGAGACCCAGTACTTC	CASSLDRVETQYF
NA	NA	TRBV27	TRBJ2-3	TGTGCCAGCAGTCATATAACAGATACGCAGTATTTT	CASSHITDTQYF
NA	NA	TRBV30	TRBJ1-2	TGTGCCTGGCGCCCCCCCGGCCGGGAGGGCTACACCTTC	CAWRPPGREGYTF
NA	NA	TRBV5-1	TRBJ2-7	TGCGCCAGCAGCTCGGACAGCCTCGAGCAGTACTTC	CASSSDSLEQYF
few	NA	TRBV9	TRBJ1-2	TGTGCCAGCAGCGGAGCCCCGGGTCGATCTAACTATGGCTACACCTTC	CASSGAPGRSNYGYTF
NA	NA	TRBV18	TRBJ1-1	TGTGCCAGCTCACCACAAACCAGGAACACTGAAGCTTTCTTT	CASSPQTRNTEAFF
NA	TRBD2	TRBV5-1	TRBJ2-1	TGCGCCAGCAGCTGGCGGGGGGGGGACAATGAGCAGTTCTTC	CASSWRGGDNEQFF
NA	NA	TRBV5-1	TRBJ1-3	TGCGCCAGCAGCCCGGGACCAGGGTCTAGTGGAAACACCATATATTTT	CASSPGPGSSGNTIYF
NA	TRBD1	TRBV2	TRBJ1-1	TGTGCCAGTGTACAGGGGCTGGACACTGAAGCTTTCTTT	CASVQGLDTEAFF
NA	NA	TRBV7-9	TRBJ2-1	TGTGCCAGCAGCTTAGAAGGTGAACAGCCCTCCGATGAGCAGTTCTTC	CASSLEGEQPSDEQFF
NA	NA	TRBV6-6	TRBJ1-2	TGTGCCAGCAGAGGACAGACGAACTATGGCTACACCTTC	CASRGQTNYGYTF
NA	NA	TRBV7-3	TRBJ1-1	TGTGCCAGCAGCTCAACAGGGTACACTGAAGCTTTCTTT	CASSSTGYTEAFF
NA	NA	TRBV5-5	TRBJ2-6	TGTGCCAGCAGCTTGAGGCGGGCTAGCGGGGCCAACGTCCTGACTTTC	CASSLRRASGANVLTF
NA	NA	TRBV5-1	TRBJ1-1	TGCGCCAGCAGCTTAGCCGGAACAAACAGAGCTTTCTTT	CASSLAGTNRAFF
few	NA	TRBV29-1	TRBJ1-1	TGCAGCGTTGACGCGGAGAACACTGAAGCTTTCTTT	CSVDAENTEAFF
NA	NA	TRBV6-6	TRBJ1-5	TGTGCCAGCAGTTTTCAGGACAGCAATCAGCCCCAGCATTTT	CASSFQDSNQPQHF
NA	NA	TRBV28	TRBJ1-2	TGTGCCAGCAGTTCCCCGACAGAAAACTATGGCTACACCTTC	CASSSPTENYGYTF
NA	NA	TRBV6-5	TRBJ1-6	TGTGCCAGCAGTTATGGGGCAAGTAATTCACCCCTCCACTTT	CASSYGASNSPLHF
NA	NA	TRBV6-5	TRBJ1-4	TGTGCCAGCGGGATCTTTTATAATGAAAAACTGTTTTTT	CASGIFYNEKLFF
NA	NA	TRBV28	TRBJ1-5	TGTGCCAGCAGCCAGCCCGTACGCCAGCCCCAGCATTTT	CASSQPVRQPQHF
once	TRBD1	TRBV5-1	TRBJ1-4	TGCGCCAGCAGCTTGCAGGGGGCATGGGAAAAACTGTTTTTT	CASSLQGAWEKLFF
NA	NA	TRBV11-3	TRBJ2-6	TGTGCCAGCAGCTTCTCCGGGGCCAACGTCCTGACTTTC	CASSFSGANVLTF
NA	NA	TRBV10-2	TRBJ2-7	TGCGCCAGCATAACCGGGGAAGGGTCATCGGGCGAGCAGTACTTC	CASITGEGSSGEQYF